This T cell receptor (beta chain) was obtained from a study of T cells after yellow fever vaccination. The V gene's germline CDR1 is DFQATT and CDR2 SNEGSKA (reference sequence). V was clipped by 4 bases and J by 0 bases, with 3 bases between them. The CDR3 consists of 12 residues. TCRdb processed the 5' RACE reads anew with MiXCR; each CDR3 protein has one entry. The sample records 250,000 to 400,000 distinct CDR3 sequences, approximately 4% being singletons. The chain uses TRBV20-1 and TRBJ2-2; D not certain. The source of this sequence is a man aged 18 to 29 who received the YFV17D yellow fever vaccine. The specimen comprised PBMCs, sampled 5 days after the yellow fever booster vaccination. The CDR3 DNA reads TGCAGTGCTAAAGCGAACACCGGGGAGCTGTTTTTT. Translated, it gives CSAKANTGELFF.